These T cell receptor beta chains were read from a single sample in a study of blood T cell repertoires in COVID-19. This table comes from immunoSEQ multiplex PCR, and its TCRdb copy is limited to in-frame clones, with some not included. Altogether around 300,000 clones are present, over 75% being singletons, with the ten largest covering about an eighth. The sample comprised peripheral blood. The receptors shown here come from a human donor in a cohort sampled during active COVID-19. CDR3s include the opening cysteine and the closing phenylalanine or tryptophan. The D gene is left open where the match is weak. Size tells how often a clone was seen (once, few, many) or the class of an expanded clone, and some rows leave it out.

>.|TRBJ1-1|.|TRBV28
CASSGSGFEAFF
TGTGCCAGCAGTGGGAGCGGGTTTGAAGCTTTCTTT
>.|TRBJ2-1|.|TRBV27
CASSLRGFYNEQFF
TGTGCCAGCAGTTTAAGGGGATTTTACAATGAGCAGTTCTTC
>.|TRBJ1-4|TRBD1|TRBV28
CASSDRGRTNEKLFF
TGTGCCAGCAGTGACAGGGGGCGAACTAATGAAAAACTGTTTTTT
>.|TRBJ2-7|TRBD1|TRBV19
CASSTRQGRSYEQYF
TGTGCCAGTAGTACAAGACAGGGGAGATCCTACGAGCAGTACTTC
>.|TRBJ2-5|TRBD2|TRBV15
CATSSGRARETQYF
TGTGCCACCAGCAGCGGGAGGGCCCGAGAGACCCAGTACTTC
>.|TRBJ1-1|.|TRBV6-5
CASSYSVNTEAFF
TGTGCCAGCAGTTATTCGGTGAACACTGAAGCTTTCTTT
>.|TRBJ1-1|.|TRBV12-3/TRBV12-4
CASRLQSETEAFF
TGTGCCAGCAGACTACAAAGCGAGACTGAAGCTTTCTTT
>.|TRBJ1-2|TRBD1|TRBV3-1/TRBV3-2
CASSQDLRTGVNYGYTF
TGTGCCAGCAGCCAAGACCTCCGAACAGGGGTGAACTATGGCTACACCTTC
>.|TRBJ1-2|.|TRBV6-4
CASSDGVQGFGGYGYTF
TGTGCCAGCAGTGACGGCGTCCAGGGGTTTGGGGGATATGGCTACACCTTC
>.|TRBJ2-3|.|TRBV5-1
CASSSLGGGTDTQYF
TGCGCCAGCAGCTCCCTAGGGGGAGGGACAGATACGCAGTATTTT
>.|TRBJ1-6|.|TRBV5-5
CASSPQEGALHF
TGTGCCAGCAGCCCCCAAGAAGGGGCCCTCCACTTT
>.|TRBJ1-6|.|TRBV6-6
CASQREGDSPLHF
TGTGCCTCCCAGCGGGAGGGTGATTCACCCCTCCACTTT
>.|TRBJ1-1|.|TRBV18
CASSPYTQGRNTEAFF
TGTGCCAGCTCACCATACACACAGGGTCGGAACACTGAAGCTTTCTTT
>few|TRBJ2-3|.|TRBV10-2
CASSEVQRDFTDTQYF
TGCGCCAGCAGTGAAGTTCAGAGGGATTTCACAGATACGCAGTATTTT
>once|TRBJ2-7|.|TRBV5-1
CASRQQENEQYF
TGCGCCAGCAGACAACAGGAAAATGAGCAGTACTTC
>.|TRBJ1-5|.|TRBV20-1
CSASRRNSNQPQHF
TGCAGTGCTAGTAGGCGGAATAGCAATCAGCCCCAGCATTTT
>.|TRBJ1-4|.|TRBV7-2
CASSPRGTTTNEKLFF
TGTGCCAGCAGCCCACGGGGAACGACAACTAATGAAAAACTGTTTTTT
>.|TRBJ1-1|.|TRBV27
CAPLLPVGGNTEAFF
TGTGCCCCTCTCTTACCCGTGGGGGGTAACACTGAAGCTTTCTTT
>many|TRBJ1-3|.|TRBV2
CASSEGRAGNTIYF
TGTGCCAGCAGTGAAGGCAGGGCTGGAAACACCATATATTTT
>.|TRBJ2-1|TRBD2|TRBV7-2
CASSFSGTSGTNEQFF
TGTGCCAGCAGCTTTTCCGGTACTAGCGGGACAAATGAGCAGTTCTTC
>.|TRBJ1-2|.|TRBV19
CASSPQTGYRGYTF
TGTGCCAGTAGTCCCCAAACAGGGTATCGCGGCTACACCTTC
>.|TRBJ1-1|TRBD1|TRBV29-1
CSSSWGQGGTEAFF
TGCAGCTCCAGTTGGGGCCAGGGGGGAACTGAAGCTTTCTTT
>.|TRBJ1-1|.|TRBV7-6
CASSLQSGTSSTGAFF
TGTGCCAGCAGCCTCCAGTCGGGGACATCCTCTACGGGAGCTTTCTTT
>.|TRBJ2-1|TRBD2|TRBV6-5
CASSYGGGRSYNEQFF
TGTGCCAGCAGTTACGGGGGGGGACGCTCCTACAATGAGCAGTTCTTC
>.|TRBJ2-5|TRBD2|TRBV7-2
CASSLASGQETQYF
TGTGCCAGCAGCCTCGCTAGCGGCCAAGAGACCCAGTACTTC
>once|TRBJ2-7|TRBD2|TRBV5-1
CASRLGSSGSYEQYF
TGCGCCAGCAGACTGGGGTCTAGCGGATCCTACGAGCAGTACTTC
>.|TRBJ2-5|TRBD2|TRBV4-1
CASSQDRTSGSQETQYF
TGCGCCAGCAGCCAAGATAGGACTAGCGGTTCTCAAGAGACCCAGTACTTC
>.|TRBJ2-7|TRBD2|TRBV11-2
CASSSFPLLAASSYEQYF
TGTGCCAGCAGCAGCTTTCCTCTACTAGCGGCGAGCTCCTACGAGCAGTACTTC
>.|TRBJ2-7|TRBD2|TRBV9
CASSGNRSSGSWSYYYYEQYF
TGTGCCAGCAGCGGTAACCGATCTAGCGGGAGTTGGTCCTACTACTACTACGAGCAGTACTTC
>.|TRBJ2-3|.|TRBV28
CASRATDTQYF
TGTGCCAGCAGAGCAACAGATACGCAGTATTTT
>few|TRBJ1-5|.|TRBV4-1
CASSEGQLNQPQHF
TGCGCCAGCAGCGAGGGACAATTGAATCAGCCCCAGCATTTT
>.|TRBJ2-7|TRBD1|TRBV20-1
CSATGGREQYF
TGCAGTGCCACAGGGGGACGCGAGCAGTACTTC
>.|TRBJ1-5|.|TRBV28
CASSSLNQPQHF
TGTGCCAGCAGTTCACTAAATCAGCCCCAGCATTTT
>.|TRBJ2-5|.|TRBV5-6
CASSLEVQGGTQYF
TGTGCCAGCAGCTTGGAGGTGCAGGGTGGGACCCAGTACTTC
>.|TRBJ2-7|.|TRBV28
CASSPPLGDLSYEQYF
TGTGCCAGCAGTCCCCCCCTGGGAGACTTATCCTACGAGCAGTACTTC